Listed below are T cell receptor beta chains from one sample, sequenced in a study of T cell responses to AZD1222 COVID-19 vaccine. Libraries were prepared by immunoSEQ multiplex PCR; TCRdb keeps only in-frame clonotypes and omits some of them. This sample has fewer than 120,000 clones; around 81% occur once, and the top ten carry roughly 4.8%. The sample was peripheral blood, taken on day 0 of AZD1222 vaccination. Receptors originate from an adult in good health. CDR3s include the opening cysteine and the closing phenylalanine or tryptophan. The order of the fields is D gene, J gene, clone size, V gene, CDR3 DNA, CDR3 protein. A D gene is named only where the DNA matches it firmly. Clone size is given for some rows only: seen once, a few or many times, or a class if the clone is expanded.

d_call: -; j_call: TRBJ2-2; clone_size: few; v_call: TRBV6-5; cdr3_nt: TGTGCCAGCAGGCCCAGGGTCGGGCCCGGGGAGCTGTTTTTT; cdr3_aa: CASRPRVGPGELFF
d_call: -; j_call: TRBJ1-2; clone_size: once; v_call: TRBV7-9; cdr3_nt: TGTGCCAGCAGCTTGTCAGCAGTTATCGATGGCTACACCTTC; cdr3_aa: CASSLSAVIDGYTF
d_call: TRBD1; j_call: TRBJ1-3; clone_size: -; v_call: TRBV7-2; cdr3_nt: TGTGCCAGCAGCTTAGCCTCATCGGGGACAGAACGAAACACCATATATTTT; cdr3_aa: CASSLASSGTERNTIYF
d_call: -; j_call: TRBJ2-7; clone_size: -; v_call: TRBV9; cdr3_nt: TGTGCCAGCAGCGTAGACGGGTACTCCTACGAGCAGTACTTC; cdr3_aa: CASSVDGYSYEQYF
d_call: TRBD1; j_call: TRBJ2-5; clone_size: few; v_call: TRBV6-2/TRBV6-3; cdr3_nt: TGTGCCAGCAGTCCAGGGACAGGGATAAGAGAGACCCAGTACTTC; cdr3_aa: CASSPGTGIRETQYF
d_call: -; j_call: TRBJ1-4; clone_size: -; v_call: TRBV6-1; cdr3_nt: TGTGCCAGCAGTGAAGTGCAACAACCTGAAAAACTGTTTTTT; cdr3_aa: CASSEVQQPEKLFF
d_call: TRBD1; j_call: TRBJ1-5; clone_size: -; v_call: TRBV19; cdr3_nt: TGTGCCAGCACCAGACAGGGGAGCAATCAGCCCCAGCATTTT; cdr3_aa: CASTRQGSNQPQHF
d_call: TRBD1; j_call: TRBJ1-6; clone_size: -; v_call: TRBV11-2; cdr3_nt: TGTGCCAGCAGCGGACGGACAGGGATAGAGTCACCCCTCCACTTT; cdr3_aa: CASSGRTGIESPLHF
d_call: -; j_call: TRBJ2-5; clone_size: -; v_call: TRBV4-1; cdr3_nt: TGCGCCAGCAGCCCTCAGCAGGGCCCGGAGACCCAGTACTTC; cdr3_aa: CASSPQQGPETQYF
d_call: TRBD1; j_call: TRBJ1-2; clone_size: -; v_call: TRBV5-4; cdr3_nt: TGTGCCAGCAGCTTTCCGGGACAGAAAAGGCCTAACTATGGCTACACCTTC; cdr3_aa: CASSFPGQKRPNYGYTF
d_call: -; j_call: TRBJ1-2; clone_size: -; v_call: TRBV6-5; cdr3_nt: TGTGCCAGTCACCCCAGCCCTAACTATGGCTACACCTTC; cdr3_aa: CASHPSPNYGYTF
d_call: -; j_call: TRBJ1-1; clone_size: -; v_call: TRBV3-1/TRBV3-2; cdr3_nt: TGTGCCAGCGGCAGGACTAACACTGAAGCTTTCTTT; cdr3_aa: CASGRTNTEAFF
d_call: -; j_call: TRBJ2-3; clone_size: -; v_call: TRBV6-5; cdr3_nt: TGTGCCAGCAGGATCAGGGAATTTAGGGCAGATACGCAGTATTTT; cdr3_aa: CASRIREFRADTQYF
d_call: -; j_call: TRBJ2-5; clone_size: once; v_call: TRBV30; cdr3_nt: TGTGCCTGGAGCCGGGGGGCGGGGGACCAAGAGACCCAGTACTTC; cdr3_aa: CAWSRGAGDQETQYF
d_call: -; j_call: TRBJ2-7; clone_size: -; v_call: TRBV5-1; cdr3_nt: TGCGCCAGCAGCGTGGCCCTAGGACAGACCTACGAGCAGTACTTC; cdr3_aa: CASSVALGQTYEQYF
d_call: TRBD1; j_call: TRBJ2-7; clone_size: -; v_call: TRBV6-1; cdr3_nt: TGTGCCAGCAGTGAAGGGATTGCTGACAGGGTGCACGAGCAGTACTTC; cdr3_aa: CASSEGIADRVHEQYF
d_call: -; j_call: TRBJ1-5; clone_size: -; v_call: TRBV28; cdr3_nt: TGTGCCAGCAGTATGAAAGGGGGACCGGGTCAGCCCCAGCATTTT; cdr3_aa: CASSMKGGPGQPQHF
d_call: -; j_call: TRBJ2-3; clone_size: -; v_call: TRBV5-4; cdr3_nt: TGTGCCAGCAGCCATAGCGGTAGCACAGATACGCAGTATTTT; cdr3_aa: CASSHSGSTDTQYF
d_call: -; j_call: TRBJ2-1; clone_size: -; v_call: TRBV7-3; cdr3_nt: TGTGCCAGCAGCGGCCACAATGAGCAGTTCTTC; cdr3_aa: CASSGHNEQFF
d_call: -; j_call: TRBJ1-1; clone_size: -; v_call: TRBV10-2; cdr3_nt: TGCGCCAGCAGTGAGACTAACTGGAACACTGAAGCTTTCTTT; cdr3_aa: CASSETNWNTEAFF
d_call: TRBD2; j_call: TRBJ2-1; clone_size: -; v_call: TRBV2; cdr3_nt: TGTGCCAGCAGTGTCGGCGGGAGGACTTACAATGAGCAGTTCTTC; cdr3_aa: CASSVGGRTYNEQFF
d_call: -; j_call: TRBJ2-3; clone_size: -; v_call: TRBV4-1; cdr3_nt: TGCGCCAGCAGCCAAGCCGCCCATACGCAGTATTTT; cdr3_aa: CASSQAAHTQYF
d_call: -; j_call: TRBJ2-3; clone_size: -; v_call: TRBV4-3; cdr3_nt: TGCGCCAGCAGCCGGATGACTCCAGATACGCAGTATTTT; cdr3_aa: CASSRMTPDTQYF
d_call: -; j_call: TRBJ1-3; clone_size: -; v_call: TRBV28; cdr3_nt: TGTGCCAGCAGTTTTCGGATGGCCTCTGGAAACACCATATATTTT; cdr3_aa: CASSFRMASGNTIYF
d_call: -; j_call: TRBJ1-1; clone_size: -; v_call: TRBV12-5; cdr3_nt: TGTGCTAGTGGTCCCTCGCACTCTGAAGCTTTCTTT; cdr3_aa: CASGPSHSEAFF
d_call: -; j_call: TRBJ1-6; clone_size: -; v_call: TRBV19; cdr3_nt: TGTGCCAGTAGTACTCGCCCGGGGGGGTCTTATAATTCACCCCTCCACTTT; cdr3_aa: CASSTRPGGSYNSPLHF
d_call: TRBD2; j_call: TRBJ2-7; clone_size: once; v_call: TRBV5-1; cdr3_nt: TGCGCCAGCAGCTTGGAACTAGCGGTCTCCTACGAGCAGTACTTC; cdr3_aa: CASSLELAVSYEQYF
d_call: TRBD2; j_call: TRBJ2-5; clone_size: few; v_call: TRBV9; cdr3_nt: TGTGCCAGCAGCGTAGGATTGGTAGCGGGGGAAGAGACCCAGTACTTC; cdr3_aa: CASSVGLVAGEETQYF